The rows below give T cell receptor beta chains drawn from one sample of a study of beta chain features in type 1 diabetes. Only in-frame clones appear in the TCRdb table, and some are missing; sequencing was by immunoSEQ multiplex PCR. The sample comprises about 640,000 clones, under 15% of which are singletons, and around 0.12% rests with the top ten. Sequenced material: naive CD4+ T cells from blood. The receptors were gathered from a man aged 25 to 40 with type 1 diabetes. CDR3s include the opening cysteine and the closing phenylalanine or tryptophan. The order of the fields is V gene, J gene, clone size, D gene, CDR3 DNA, CDR3 protein. The D gene is left open where the match is weak. Clone size appears in some rows only: once, few, many, or a class for an expanded clone.

TRBV7-9	TRBJ1-2	.	.	TGTGCCAGCAGCGCGGACAGAGGGGGCTACACCTTC	CASSADRGGYTF
TRBV5-6	TRBJ1-3	.	.	TGTGCCAGCAGCATAATACAGGGCCCTGGAAACACCATATATTTT	CASSIIQGPGNTIYF
TRBV30	TRBJ1-3	.	.	TGTGCCTGGTGCTTGGGAAGCTCTGGAAACACCATATATTTT	CAWCLGSSGNTIYF
TRBV5-1	TRBJ1-4	few	.	TGCGCCAGCAGCTTGCCACAGGGACGGGGAGAAAAACTGTTTTTT	CASSLPQGRGEKLFF
TRBV18	TRBJ2-1	few	.	TGTGCCAGCTCACCAACGGGGCGCTCCTACAATGAGCAGTTCTTC	CASSPTGRSYNEQFF
TRBV4-3	TRBJ1-5	few	.	TGCGCCAGCAGCCAATCCCGGGGAGGAAATCAGCCCCAGCATTTT	CASSQSRGGNQPQHF
TRBV6-5	TRBJ1-1	.	.	TGTGCCAGCAGTCCCATGGATATGAACACTGAAGCTTTCTTT	CASSPMDMNTEAFF
TRBV6-8	TRBJ1-2	few	.	TGTGCCAGCACCCCCGTGCCCCGGGGTGGCTACACCTTC	CASTPVPRGGYTF
TRBV7-9	TRBJ1-5	few	.	TGTGCCAGCAGCTCACAGGGTGGGGAGAGCAATCAGCCCCAGCATTTT	CASSSQGGESNQPQHF
TRBV5-1	TRBJ1-1	.	.	TGCGCCAGCAGCCTCTGGGACATCAACACTGAAGCTTTCTTT	CASSLWDINTEAFF
TRBV18	TRBJ2-5	.	.	TGTGCCAGCTCACCTCGACTCGAACAAGAGACCCAGTACTTC	CASSPRLEQETQYF
TRBV6-4	TRBJ1-1	.	TRBD1	TGTGCCAGCAGACGCACAGGGGTTACTGAAGCTTTCTTT	CASRRTGVTEAFF
TRBV7-9	TRBJ2-1	.	.	TGTGCCAGCAGCTTAGTGGGGTCTTCCTACAATGAGCAGTTCTTC	CASSLVGSSYNEQFF
TRBV5-1	TRBJ2-5	once	.	TGCGCCAGCAGCCCGGAACTAGTCGAGGAGACCCAGTACTTC	CASSPELVEETQYF
TRBV23-1	TRBJ2-7	few	.	TGCGCCAGCAGTCAATCGCTTATTACGGACAGTTCCTACGAGCAGTACTTC	CASSQSLITDSSYEQYF
TRBV18	TRBJ2-3	.	.	TGTGCCACCAGTCCCGCGTTCACAGGGCCGGGAAAGGATACGCAGTATTTT	CATSPAFTGPGKDTQYF
TRBV29-1	TRBJ2-3	.	.	TGCAGCGTGAGACAGGCCCTCCCAGATACGCAGTATTTT	CSVRQALPDTQYF
TRBV5-1	TRBJ2-7	.	.	TGCGCCAGCAGCTTGGGAGTTTCTCCCTACGAGCAGTACTTC	CASSLGVSPYEQYF
TRBV9	TRBJ2-2	.	TRBD1	TGTGCCAGCAGCGCCCCTCAGGGGGCCCTCACCGGGGAGCTGTTTTTT	CASSAPQGALTGELFF
TRBV19	TRBJ1-5	.	TRBD1	TGTGCCAGTAGTAACCAGGGGGCATGGCAGCCCCAGCATTTT	CASSNQGAWQPQHF
TRBV21-1	TRBJ1-2	.	.	TGTGCCAGCAGCAGGCGGACAGCTAACTATGGCTACACCTTC	CASSRRTANYGYTF
TRBV5-4	TRBJ1-2	few	.	TGTGCCAGCAGCCCACCGGGAGGGATACGAGGCTACACCTTC	CASSPPGGIRGYTF
TRBV30	TRBJ1-2	.	.	TGTGCCTGGAGCAGGGACATTAACTATGGCTACACCTTC	CAWSRDINYGYTF
TRBV5-1	TRBJ2-1	few	TRBD1	TGCGCCAGCAGCTTGGACACAGGGGGATCTGAGCAGTTCTTC	CASSLDTGGSEQFF
TRBV19	TRBJ1-5	.	.	TGTGCCAGTAGTATACGGGGTGGACAGCCCCAGCATTTT	CASSIRGGQPQHF
TRBV4-2	TRBJ1-6	few	TRBD1	TGTGCCAGCAGCGATAGACAGGGTGGCAATTCACCCCTCCACTTT	CASSDRQGGNSPLHF
TRBV23-1	TRBJ1-1	few	.	TGCGCCAGTAGAACAGGCCGAAACACTGAAGCTTTCTTT	CASRTGRNTEAFF
TRBV9	TRBJ1-6	few	.	TGTGCCAGCAGCGGAAGAGGGAGGGAAGCTTCACCCCTCCACTTT	CASSGRGREASPLHF
TRBV5-4	TRBJ1-4	.	.	TGTGCCAGCAGCTTACAGGGAGGGGGTGAAAAACTGTTTTTT	CASSLQGGGEKLFF
TRBV7-2	TRBJ1-5	.	.	TGTGCCAGCACCCTAAGGGGGGATCAGCCCCAGCATTTT	CASTLRGDQPQHF
TRBV9	TRBJ2-1	once	.	TGTGCCAGCAGCGTAGGGGAGGGGGCAACGAATGAGCAGTTCTTC	CASSVGEGATNEQFF
TRBV7-8	TRBJ2-7	.	TRBD1	TGTGCCAGCAGCTTAGAGGACAGGGGGCATCTCTACGAGCAGTACTTC	CASSLEDRGHLYEQYF
TRBV4-1	TRBJ2-1	.	.	TGCGCCAGCAGCCAAGATTTACTTCGGGGTCGTGGAGAGATCAAGCAGTTCTTC	CASSQDLLRGRGEIKQFF
TRBV7-2	TRBJ2-7	few	.	TGTGCCAGCAGCTTAGTATCCAACGAGCAGTACTTC	CASSLVSNEQYF
TRBV2	TRBJ2-7	.	.	TGTGCCAGCAGTGAAAGGAGGGTTTACGAGCAGTACTTC	CASSERRVYEQYF